A single sample gave rise to the 22 T cell receptor beta chains below, sequenced in a study of blood T cells in healthy people across ages. The second PCR ran roughly 7 to 11 cycles with a sample-barcoded 5' primer and J-beta primers. TCRdb re-analysed the 5' RACE reads in MiXCR, keeping a single row per CDR3 protein. The profile shows around 800,000 distinct CDR3 sequences, about 42% of them singletons. Sequencing was done on a sample of blood. The receptors shown here come from a man older than 75 in good health.

The chain combines TRBV6-6 with TRBJ2-1, with D possibly TRBD1 on 5 matching bases. The J call may be in error: the DNA end matches TRBJ2-7 better. The germline V gene has CDR1 MNHNY and CDR2 SVGAGI (reference sequence). The CDR3 totals 14 residues. In nucleotides, the CDR3 is TGTGCCAGCAGTTACTCGTTATCGGACAATGAGCAGTACTTC. Its translation is CASSYSLSDNEQYF.

The chain carries TRBV20-1 and TRBJ2-7; D may be TRBD2 (5 bases). CDR1 and CDR2 (germline): DFQATT, SNEGSKA (reference sequence). The length of the CDR3 is 12 residues. Trimming removed 6 bases at V and 3 bases at J, with 12 bases between. The CDR3, as DNA: TGCAGTGCCACCCCCGGGGTCTACGAGCAGTACTTC. Its protein product is CSATPGVYEQYF.

The rearrangement uses TRBV2 and TRBJ2-3; weak D call: TRBD2 (5 bases). V lost 6 bases to trimming and J lost 2 bases, with 9 bases between them. The CDR3 is made up of 13 amino acids. Germline V gene data show CDR1 as SNHLY and CDR2 as FYNNEI. This chain's CDR3 is CASREEHTDTQYF. CDR3 bases: TGTGCCAGCAGGGAGGAACACACAGATACGCAGTATTTT.

This chain links TRBV3-1 with TRBJ1-1; perhaps TRBD1 as D (5 bases). The CDR3 loop spans 13 amino acids. The V gene lost 8 bases and the J gene lost 1 base, with 11 bases spanning the gap. The germline gives CDR1 LGHDT, CDR2 YNNKEL (reference sequence). The chain's CDR3 is CASVNRGNTEAFF. The CDR3 nucleotides are TGTGCCAGCGTCAATAGGGGGAACACTGAAGCTTTCTTT.

The CDR3, as DNA: TGCGCCAGCAGCCCTGATTCAGATACGCAGTATTTT. Residues: CASSPDSDTQYF. J is TRBJ2-3 and V is TRBV5-1; no firm D call. Germline loops: CDR1 SGHRS, CDR2 YFSETQ. V was shortened by 4 bases and J by 4 bases, with 7 bases between the two germline ends. The CDR3 extends over 12 amino acids.

This clonotype was counted a few times. The rearrangement joins TRBV9 to TRBJ1-1; no firm D call. Trimming removed 0 bases at V and 1 base at J, with 10 bases between. CDR1 SGDLS and CDR2 YYNGEE come from the germline V gene. The CDR3 runs to 15 residues. CDR3 region: CASSVAPDGNTEAFF. The CDR3 DNA follows: TGTGCCAGCAGCGTAGCCCCCGACGGGAACACTGAAGCTTTCTTT.

As to this clonotype: This may be a read error: a much more frequent sequence differs by one nucleotide. The chain combines TRBV9 with TRBJ2-1, with TRBD2 matching 9 bases. The CDR3 covers 16 residues. CDR1 and CDR2 from the germline V gene are SGDLS and YYNGEE. Written as DNA, the CDR3 is TGTGCCAGCAGCGTAGTTGCGGGAGGGTCCCACAAGGAGCAGTTCTTC. Amino acid sequence: CASSVVAGGSHKEQFF.

V usage is TRBV9 and J usage is TRBJ2-7, with TRBD1 as a possible D gene (7 bases). The CDR3 has 15 amino acids. V lost 0 bases, J lost 1 base, and 11 bases lay in between. The V gene's germline CDR1 is SGDLS and CDR2 YYNGEE. In DNA form, the CDR3 reads TGTGCCAGCAGCGTAGGCAGGGGGGTTTCCTACGAGCAGTACTTC. Its translation is CASSVGRGVSYEQYF.

This clonotype was found once. This chain links TRBV12-3 or TRBV12-4 with TRBJ1-4, with TRBD1 matching 7 bases. The CDR3 is 17 amino acids. V dropped 1 base and J dropped 0; count of bases not matched to a gene: 5. CDR3 protein: CASSLVGGGATNEKLFF. In DNA, the CDR3 is TGTGCCAGCAGTTTAGTAGGGGGCGGTGCAACTAATGAAAAACTGTTTTTT.

To note about this clonotype: Compared with germline, one end of the junction differs, possibly owing to a read error. The V and J genes are TRBV6-5 and TRBJ1-6, with 7 bases aligning to TRBD1. Germline CDR1 MNHEY, CDR2 SVGAGI. The CDR3 is 16 residues long. CDR3 sequence reads: CASSYSGTAVNSPLHF. The CDR3 DNA is TGTGCCAGCAGTTACAGTGGGACAGCAGTGAATTCACCCCTCCATTTT.

The chain has TRBV28 and TRBJ2-2, with D maybe TRBD1 (5 bases). Trimming removed 5 bases at V and 5 bases at J, with 12 bases between. The CDR3 runs to 14 residues. The V gene's germline CDR1 is MDHEN and CDR2 SYDVKM. The CDR3 coding sequence is TGTGCCAGCAGTCCATGGGGCCGGACCGGGGAGCTGTTTTTT. This gives the protein CASSPWGRTGELFF.

This clonotype occurred many times. The rearrangement joins TRBV7-3 to TRBJ2-6; D is unclear. CDR3 size: 14 residues. Looked up from germline, CDR1 is SGHTA and CDR2 is FQGTGA. V dropped 4 bases and J dropped 4 bases, with 8 bases sitting between them. Written as DNA, the CDR3 is TGTGCCAGCAGCTCCCAAAGAGGGGCCAACGTCCTGACTTTC. Protein sequence: CASSSQRGANVLTF.

The rearrangement joins TRBV20-1 to TRBJ1-2; D gene ambiguous. CDR1 is DFQATT and CDR2 is SNEGSKA in the germline V gene (reference sequence). V was clipped by 3 bases and J by 3 bases, with 20 bases between them. The CDR3 runs 16 residues. DNA for the CDR3: TGCAGTGCTAGTTTAGAAGGCGGAACAATCTACTATGGCTACACCTTC. This gives the protein CSASLEGGTIYYGYTF.

In DNA, the CDR3 is TGTGCCAGTAGTAAAGGACAGGGGGCTGGCGTCCTGACTTTC. As protein: CASSKGQGAGVLTF. The chain is built from TRBV19 and TRBJ2-6, with 11 positions matching TRBD1. This CDR3 has 14 residues. Germline V CDR1 and CDR2: LNHDA, SQIVND (reference sequence). V gave up 4 bases and J gave up 12 bases; unmatched junction bases: 5.

The chain has TRBV20-1 and TRBJ2-7, with 8 bases identical to TRBD1. The DNA end is a closer match to TRBJ2-5, so the J assignment may be wrong. Germline V gene data show CDR1 as DFQATT and CDR2 as SNEGSKA (reference sequence). This CDR3 contains 15 residues. The CDR3 DNA follows: TGCAGTGCTAGACCGACAGGGGCGTGGTGGGAGACCCAGTACTTC. Translated: CSARPTGAWWETQYF.

This rearrangement joins TRBV9 to TRBJ2-2, with D perhaps given as TRBD1 or TRBD2 (5 bases each). The CDR3 loop spans 16 amino acids. The V gene lost 1 base and the J gene lost 0 bases, with 10 bases spanning the gap. Germline V gene sequence: CDR1 SGDLS, CDR2 YYNGEE. CDR3 protein: CASSVSEGTNTGELFF. In DNA, the CDR3 is TGTGCCAGCAGCGTATCTGAGGGGACGAACACCGGGGAGCTGTTTTTT.

The table lists this clonotype with a few counts. The J gene is TRBJ1-2, the V gene TRBV27; weak D call: TRBD1 (5 bases). Trimming removed 2 bases from V and 8 bases from J, with 15 bases in between. The CDR3 is 14 residues long. Germline lookup yields CDR1 MNHEY and CDR2 SMNVEV (reference sequence). Here the CDR3 DNA reads TGTGCCAGCAGTTTAAGCAGGGTAATACGAGGCTACACCTTC. Amino acid sequence: CASSLSRVIRGYTF.

This clonotype was seen a handful of times. The rearrangement joins TRBV7-9 to TRBJ2-1; D is undetermined. Trimming stripped 1 base from V and 6 bases from J, with 16 bases between. From germline, CDR1 is SEHNR and CDR2 FQNEAQ (reference sequence). This CDR3 spans 16 amino acids. The CDR3 DNA is TGTGCCAGCAGCTTAGTTTTCCAGACAAAGGGCAATGAGCAGTTCTTC. This encodes CASSLVFQTKGNEQFF.

This clonotype was counted between two and nine times. The chain couples TRBV10-3 to TRBJ2-1, with TRBD2 matching over 9 bases. The CDR3 consists of 14 residues. The V and J ends lost 4 bases and 7 bases, in that order; junction bases with no gene match: 5. CDR1 and CDR2 (germline): ENHRY, SYGVKD. Written as DNA, the CDR3 is TGTGCCATCAGTGCCGTAGCGGGAGAGAATGAGCAGTTCTTC. It specifies CAISAVAGENEQFF.

This sequence joins TRBV6-1 and TRBJ1-1; the D is unclear. CDR3 length: 12 residues. Between the trimmed V and J ends, which lost 6 bases and 4 bases, there was a span of 9 bases. The germline CDR1 and CDR2 sequences are MNHNS and SASEGT. CDR3 protein: CASRRAGTEAFF. The CDR3 DNA reads as TGTGCCAGCAGGAGAGCTGGCACTGAAGCTTTCTTT.

A note on this clonotype: Since a much larger clone is just one base distant, this may be a read error. The chain uses TRBV7-2 and TRBJ2-7; 8 bases map to TRBD2. Germline V CDR1 and CDR2: SGHTA, FQGNSA. The CDR3 spans 15 residues. J gave up 0 bases and V 8 bases, and 9 bases lay outside the gene matches. CDR3: CASGISLAGSYEQYF. In nucleotides, the CDR3 is TGTGCCAGCGGGATTAGTCTAGCGGGCTCCTACGAGCAGTACTTC.

The J gene is TRBJ2-5, the V gene TRBV27, with D perhaps assigned TRBD1 or TRBD2 (6 bases each). The DNA end favors TRBJ2-7, so the J call may be wrong. Germline CDR1 is MNHEY and CDR2 is SMNVEV (reference sequence). The length of the CDR3 is 16 residues. For the CDR3, the DNA is TGTGCCAGCAGTTTAAATGGGGGGCTGGTTTCGTACGAGCAGTACTTC. Its protein product is CASSLNGGLVSYEQYF.